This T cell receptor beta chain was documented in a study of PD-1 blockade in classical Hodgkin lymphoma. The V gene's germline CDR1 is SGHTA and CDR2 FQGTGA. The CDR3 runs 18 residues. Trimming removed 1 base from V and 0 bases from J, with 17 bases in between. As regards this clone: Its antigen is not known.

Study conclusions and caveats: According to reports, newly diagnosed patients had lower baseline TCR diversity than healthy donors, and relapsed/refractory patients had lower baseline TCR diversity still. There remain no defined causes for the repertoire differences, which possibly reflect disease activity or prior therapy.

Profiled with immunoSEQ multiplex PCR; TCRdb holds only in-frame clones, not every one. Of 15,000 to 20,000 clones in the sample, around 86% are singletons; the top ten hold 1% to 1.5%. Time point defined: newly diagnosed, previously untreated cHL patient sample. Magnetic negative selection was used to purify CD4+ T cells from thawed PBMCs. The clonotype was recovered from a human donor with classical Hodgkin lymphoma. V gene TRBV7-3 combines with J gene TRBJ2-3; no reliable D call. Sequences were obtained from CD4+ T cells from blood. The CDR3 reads CASSLKSPGIPSTDTQYF. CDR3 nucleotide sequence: TGTGCCAGCAGCTTAAAGTCTCCAGGCATACCAAGCACAGATACGCAGTATTTT.